Listed here are 22 T cell receptor beta chains from one sample, sequenced in a study of a mutant IDH1 vaccine in newly diagnosed glioma. Profiling relied on immunoSEQ multiplex PCR, and the TCRdb table lists in-frame clones only, not all of them. The table includes just over 80,000 clones, 85% detected once. Specified time point: week 23, last vaccination. Each dose of the vaccine consisted of 300 ug of mutant IDH1 20-mer peptide, with topical imiquimod. Antigen specificity for these receptors is unknown. The sample consisted of PBMCs, taken from a glioma patient whose treatment included an IDH1 peptide vaccine. The receptors here all came from a man aged 25-45 years with glioma. Some clones in this sample may be carry-over from other donors' samples.

The rearrangement links TRBV5-4 to TRBJ1-6; D is perhaps TRBD1 (6 bases). The CDR3 has 15 amino acids. Germline CDR1 is SGHNT and CDR2 is YYREEE (reference sequence). The V end lost 4 bases, the J end lost 7 bases, and 15 bases lay between the germline ends. DNA of the CDR3: TGTGCCAGCAGCCAGGACAGAGCAGGCAATTCACCCCTCCACTTT. It codes for CASSQDRAGNSPLHF.

The chain has TRBV14 and TRBJ1-1, with D possibly TRBD1 on 6 matching bases. CDR1 is SGHDN and CDR2 is FVKESK in the germline V gene. This CDR3 has 17 amino acids. Trimming cost V 2 bases and J 2 bases, with 18 bases left between them. Here the CDR3 reads CASSQTLGAGSNTEAFF. CDR3 sequence (DNA): TGTGCCAGCAGCCAAACCCTGGGGGCCGGGAGCAACACTGAAGCTTTCTTT. Together with reference TRBV14 and TRBJ1-1, the CDR3 gives the full variable domain: EAGVTQFPSHSVIEKGQTVTLRCDPISGHDNLYWYRRVMGKEIKFLLHFVKESKQDESGMPNNRFLAERTGGTYSTLKVQPAELEDSGVYFCASSQTLGAGSNTEAFFGQGTRLTVV.

The chain joins TRBV5-1 to TRBJ2-2; 7 bases map to TRBD1. The length of the CDR3 is 15 residues. With 2 bases clipped from V and 4 bases from J, the junction kept 5 bases outside the gene matches. The germline gives CDR1 SGHRS, CDR2 YFSETQ. The DNA of the CDR3 is TGCGCCAGCAGCTTCGACAGGGTCAGCACCGGGGAGCTGTTTTTT. This gives the protein CASSFDRVSTGELFF.

The chain carries TRBV7-9 and TRBJ2-5, with a tentative D call TRBD1 (6 bases). Germline CDR1 reads SEHNR; CDR2 reads FQNEAQ (reference sequence). V gave up 5 bases and J gave up 3 bases, with 13 bases separating them. The CDR3 is 14 amino acids. CDR3 residues: CASSTYRDEETQYF. The CDR3 DNA is TGTGCCAGCAGCACTTACAGGGATGAAGAGACCCAGTACTTC.

The CDR3 nucleotides read TGTGCCAGTAGTATTACAGATAACAATGAGCAGTTCTTC. As protein: CASSITDNNEQFF. This chain joins TRBV19 and TRBJ2-1, with unresolved D. CDR3 length: 13 residues. The germline gives CDR1 LNHDA, CDR2 SQIVND (reference sequence). V was trimmed by 3 bases and J by 5 bases, leaving 8 bases between them. Together with reference TRBV19 and TRBJ2-1, the CDR3 gives the full variable domain: DGGITQSPKYLFRKEGQNVTLSCEQNLNHDAMYWYRQDPGQGLRLIYYSQIVNDFQKGDIAEGYSVSREKKESFPLTVTSAQKNPTAFYLCASSITDNNEQFFGPGTRLTVL.

The chain recombines TRBV7-6 with TRBJ2-5, with 12 bases fitting TRBD2. The CDR3 has 14 residues. CDR1 and CDR2 (germline): SGHVS, FNYEAQ. V was clipped by 5 bases and J by 5 bases; unmatched bases: 3. The CDR3 bases are TGTGCCAGCAGCCTGACTAGCGGGGGCGAGACCCAGTACTTC. Its translation: CASSLTSGGETQYF.

This clone occurred a few times. The chain combines TRBV30 with TRBJ1-1; a weak D match, TRBD1 (5 bases). Germline loops: CDR1 GTSNPN, CDR2 SVGIG (reference sequence). There are 13 residues in the CDR3. V was pared by 3 bases and J by 5 bases, with 13 bases between. CDR3 DNA: TGTGCCTGGAGGGATTCCAGGGATACTGAAGCTTTCTTT. It yields the protein CAWRDSRDTEAFF.

This clone was seen a single time. The rearrangement links TRBV28 to TRBJ1-4; TRBD1 agrees at 7 bases. This CDR3 is built from 15 residues. From germline, CDR1 is MDHEN and CDR2 SYDVKM. V gave up 2 bases and J gave up 7 bases; unmatched junction bases: 7. CDR3 protein: CASSLPRQGGEKLFF. In nucleotides, the CDR3 is TGTGCCAGCAGTTTACCGCGGCAGGGGGGTGAAAAACTGTTTTTT.

The chain carries TRBV9 and TRBJ2-5; 7 bases are a match to TRBD1. The CDR3 covers 13 residues. V lost 3 bases, J lost 3 bases, and 2 bases stayed unmatched. In germline, CDR1 is SGDLS, CDR2 YYNGEE. The CDR3 protein is CASSAQGEETQYF. As DNA, the CDR3 is TGTGCCAGCAGCGCCCAGGGGGAAGAGACCCAGTACTTC.

The gene calls are TRBV5-1 and TRBJ2-2; 9 positions match TRBD2. In germline, CDR1 is SGHRS, CDR2 YFSETQ. The CDR3 totals 16 residues. J was trimmed by 7 bases and V by 4 bases; bases with no gene match: 11. The chain's CDR3 is CASSRIAGELIGELFF. In DNA form, the CDR3 reads TGCGCCAGCAGCCGGATAGCGGGAGAGTTAATCGGGGAGCTGTTTTTT.

The chain joins TRBV9 to TRBJ2-3; D might be TRBD2 (6 bases). This CDR3 has 16 residues. Germline CDR1 is SGDLS and CDR2 is YYNGEE. V was trimmed by 0 bases and J by 4 bases, leaving 15 bases between them. The CDR3, as DNA: TGTGCCAGCAGCGTAGAGGGACTTCCAGTGGCAGATACGCAGTATTTT. This gives the protein CASSVEGLPVADTQYF.

The sample holds a few counts of this clone. The chain links TRBV5-6 to TRBJ2-3; 7 nucleotides match TRBD2. CDR3 length: 16 residues. Looked up from germline, CDR1 is SGHDT and CDR2 is YYEEEE. Losses at the gene ends were 0 bases for V and 3 bases for J; bases not matched to a gene: 7. CDR3 amino acids: CASSLGAGEGTDTQYF. CDR3 nucleotide sequence: TGTGCCAGCAGCTTGGGTGCGGGAGAGGGGACAGATACGCAGTATTTT.

A note on this clone: Other DNA sequences in the same sample also yield this CDR3. The V and J genes are TRBV7-8 and TRBJ1-5; D unresolved. Trimming stripped 1 base from V and 6 bases from J, with 7 bases between. The CDR3 contains 13 residues. Germline-derived CDR1 and CDR2 are SGHVS and FQNEAQ. CDR3 nucleotides: TGTGCCAGCAGCTTAGAAGAGGGTCAGCCCCAGCATTTT. Translating it yields CASSLEEGQPQHF. The full variable domain, in which reference TRBV7-8 and TRBJ1-5 provide the parts outside the CDR3, is GAGVSQSPRYKVAKRGQDVALRCDPISGHVSLFWYQQALGQGPEFLTYFQNEAQLDKSGLPSDRFFAERPEGSVSTLKIQRTQQEDSAVYLCASSLEEGQPQHFGDGTRLSIL.

The chain uses TRBV7-9 and TRBJ1-4; D unresolved. V was shortened by 0 bases and J by 0 bases, with 8 bases between the two germline ends. In germline, CDR1 is SEHNR, CDR2 FQNEAQ (reference sequence). This CDR3 is 16 amino acids long. CDR3: CASSLAGIATNEKLFF. The CDR3 DNA follows: TGTGCCAGCAGCTTAGCAGGGATCGCAACTAATGAAAAACTGTTTTTT. The entire variable domain, with the rest obtained from reference TRBV7-9 and TRBJ1-4, is as follows: DTGVSQNPRHKITKRGQNVTFRCDPISEHNRLYWYRQTLGQGPEFLTYFQNEAQLEKSRLLSDRFSAERPKGSFSTLEIQRTEQGDSAMYLCASSLAGIATNEKLFFGSGTQLSVL.

The genes are TRBV10-3 and TRBJ2-2; a weak D match, TRBD2 (6 bases). There are 15 residues in the CDR3. Germline V gene data show CDR1 as ENHRY and CDR2 as SYGVKD. V lost 3 bases to trimming and J lost 4 bases, with 12 bases between them. CDR3: CAISEVAEITGELFF. CDR3 DNA: TGTGCCATCAGTGAAGTAGCGGAGATCACCGGGGAGCTGTTTTTT.

This clone has more than one count but fewer than ten. This chain joins TRBV5-1 and TRBJ2-2, with 8 bases lining up with TRBD1. The germline V gene encodes CDR1 SGHRS and CDR2 YFSETQ. V lost 9 bases, J lost 4 bases, and 5 bases stayed unmatched. CDR3 size: 13 residues. CDR3 sequence: CATRQGFTGELFF. The CDR3 bases are TGCGCCACCCGACAGGGGTTCACCGGGGAGCTGTTTTTT.

The rearrangement links TRBV27 to TRBJ1-1; D gene ambiguous. V was cut by 2 bases and J by 2 bases, with 6 bases left in between. The CDR3 sequence is 13 residues long. Germline V gene sequence: CDR1 MNHEY, CDR2 SMNVEV (reference sequence). The CDR3 sequence is CASSLRFNTEAFF. The DNA of the CDR3 is TGTGCCAGCAGTTTAAGGTTTAACACTGAAGCTTTCTTT.

This clone was seen more than once but under ten times. The chain employs TRBV27 and TRBJ1-1, with D uncertain. CDR1 is MNHEY and CDR2 is SMNVEV in the germline V gene (reference sequence). V was pared by 3 bases and J by 1 base, with 9 bases between. The CDR3 consists of 14 residues. The CDR3 nucleotides read TGTGCCAGCAGTTTTAGTGCGGGGAACACTGAAGCTTTCTTT. Translated: CASSFSAGNTEAFF.

CDR3 nucleotide sequence: TGTGCCAGCAGCTTGGTGGCCAGTTCTAACTATGGCTACACCTTC. Its protein is CASSLVASSNYGYTF. The V call is TRBV5-5, the J call TRBJ1-2, with unresolved D. The CDR3 runs 15 residues. The germline gives CDR1 SGHKS, CDR2 YYEKEE (reference sequence). With 0 bases removed from V and 0 bases from J, the gap between germline ends came to 9 bases.

The V and J genes are TRBV15 and TRBJ1-1; no firm D call. The CDR3 has 15 residues. Germline V gene data show CDR1 as LNHNV and CDR2 as YYDKDF (reference sequence). Trimming removed 2 bases from V and 3 bases from J, with 13 bases in between. CDR3 region: CATSRREGWDTEAFF. The CDR3 DNA is TGTGCCACCAGCAGAAGGGAGGGATGGGACACTGAAGCTTTCTTT.

The chain joins TRBV5-4 to TRBJ2-1; D ambiguous. V shed 0 bases and J shed 2 bases, with 6 bases lying between them. Germline-derived CDR1 and CDR2 are SGHNT and YYREEE (reference sequence). The CDR3 has 14 residues. This chain's CDR3 is CASSLADPYNEQFF. CDR3 nucleotides: TGTGCCAGCAGCTTGGCGGACCCCTACAATGAGCAGTTCTTC.

The chain carries TRBV28 and TRBJ2-7; D is possibly TRBD1 (5 bases). The CDR3 covers 17 residues. Trimming shortened V by 5 bases and J by 5 bases, and 25 bases separated the two germline ends. Germline loops: CDR1 MDHEN, CDR2 SYDVKM. The chain's CDR3 is CASSPQWTQVPHHEQYF. The CDR3 DNA is TGTGCCAGCAGTCCCCAATGGACACAAGTACCCCACCACGAGCAGTACTTC.